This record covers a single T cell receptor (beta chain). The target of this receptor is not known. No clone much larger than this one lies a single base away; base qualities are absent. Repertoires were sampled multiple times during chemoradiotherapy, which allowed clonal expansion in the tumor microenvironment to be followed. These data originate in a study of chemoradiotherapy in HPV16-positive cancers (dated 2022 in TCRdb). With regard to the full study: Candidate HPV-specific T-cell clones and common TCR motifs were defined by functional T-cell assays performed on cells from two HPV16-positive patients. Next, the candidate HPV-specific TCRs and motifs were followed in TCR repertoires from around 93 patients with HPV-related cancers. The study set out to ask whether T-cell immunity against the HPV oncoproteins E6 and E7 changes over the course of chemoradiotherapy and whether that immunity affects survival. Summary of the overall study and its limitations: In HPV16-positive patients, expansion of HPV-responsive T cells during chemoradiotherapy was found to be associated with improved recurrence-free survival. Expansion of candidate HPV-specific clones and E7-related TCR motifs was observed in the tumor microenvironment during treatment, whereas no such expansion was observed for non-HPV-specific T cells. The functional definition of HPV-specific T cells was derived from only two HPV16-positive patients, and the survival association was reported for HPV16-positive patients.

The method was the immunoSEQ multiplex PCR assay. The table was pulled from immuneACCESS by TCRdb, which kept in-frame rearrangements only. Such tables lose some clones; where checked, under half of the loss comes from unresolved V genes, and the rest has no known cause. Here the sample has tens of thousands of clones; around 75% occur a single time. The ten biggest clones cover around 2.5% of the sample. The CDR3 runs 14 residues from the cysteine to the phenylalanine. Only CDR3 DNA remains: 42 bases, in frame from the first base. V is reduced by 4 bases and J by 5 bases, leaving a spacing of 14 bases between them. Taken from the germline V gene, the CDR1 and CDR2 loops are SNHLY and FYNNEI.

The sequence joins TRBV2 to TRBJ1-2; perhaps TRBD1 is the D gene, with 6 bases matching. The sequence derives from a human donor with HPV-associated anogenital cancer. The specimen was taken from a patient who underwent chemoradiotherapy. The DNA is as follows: TGTGCCAGCAGTGGGCAGGGGACTGAGTATGGCTACACCTTC. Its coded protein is CASSGQGTEYGYTF.